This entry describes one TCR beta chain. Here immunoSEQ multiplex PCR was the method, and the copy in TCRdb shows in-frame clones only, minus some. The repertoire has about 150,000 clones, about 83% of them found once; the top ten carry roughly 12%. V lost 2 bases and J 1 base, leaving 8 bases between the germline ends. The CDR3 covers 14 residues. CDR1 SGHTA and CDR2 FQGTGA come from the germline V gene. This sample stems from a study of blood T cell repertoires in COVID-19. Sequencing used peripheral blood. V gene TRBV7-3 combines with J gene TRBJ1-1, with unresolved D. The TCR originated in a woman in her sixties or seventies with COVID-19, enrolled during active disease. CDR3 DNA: TGTGCCAGCAGCTTATACCCGGGGAACACTGAAGCTTTCTTT. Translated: CASSLYPGNTEAFF. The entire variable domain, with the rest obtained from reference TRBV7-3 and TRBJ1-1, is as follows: GAGVSQTPSNKVTEKGKYVELRCDPISGHTALYWYRQSLGQGPEFLIYFQGTGAADDSGLPNDRFFAVRPEGSVSTLKIQRTERGDSAVYLCASSLYPGNTEAFFGQGTRLTVV.